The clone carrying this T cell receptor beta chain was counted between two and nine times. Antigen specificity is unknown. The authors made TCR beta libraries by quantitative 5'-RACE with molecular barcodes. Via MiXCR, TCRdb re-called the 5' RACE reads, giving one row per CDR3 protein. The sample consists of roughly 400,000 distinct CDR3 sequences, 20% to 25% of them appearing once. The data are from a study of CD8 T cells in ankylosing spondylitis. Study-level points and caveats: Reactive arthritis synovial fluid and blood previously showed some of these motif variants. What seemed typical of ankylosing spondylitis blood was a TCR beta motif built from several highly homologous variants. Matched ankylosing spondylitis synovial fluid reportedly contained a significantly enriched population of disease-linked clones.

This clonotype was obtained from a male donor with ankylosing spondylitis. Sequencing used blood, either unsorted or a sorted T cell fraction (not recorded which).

CDR3 nucleotide sequence: TGTGCCAGCAGTTTGACGGGGAATCGAGAGACCCAGTACTTC. The encoded protein is CASSLTGNRETQYF. The rearrangement links TRBV28 to TRBJ2-5; weak D call: TRBD2 (5 bases). V gave up 3 bases and J gave up 4 bases, with 12 bases separating them. Germline V gene lookup returns CDR1 MDHEN and CDR2 SYDVKM. CDR3 length equals 14 residues.